This T cell receptor (beta chain) was captured in a study of CD8 T cells in Susac syndrome. Study observations and caveats: Regarding the TCR sequencing and HLA analysis, the study admitted that a relatively small number of individuals were involved.

The CDR3 is 15 amino acids. V was pared by 1 base and J by 6 bases, with 3 bases of the junction left unmatched. CDR1 and CDR2 from the germline V gene are SGDLS and YYNGEE. Negative isolation yielded the CD8+ and CD4+ T cells, while FACS enriched the TEMRA cells. With regard to this clonotype: Antigen unknown.

Random hexamers primed reverse transcription of 0.5 to 1 ug RNA. TCRdb recomputed calls from the immunoSEQ multiplex PCR reads with MiXCR, one row per CDR3 protein. Among about 210,000 distinct CDR3 sequences listed, 95% were seen once. The chain carries TRBV9 and TRBJ1-4; 10 nucleotides align to TRBD1. The source of this sequence is a human donor with multiple sclerosis. The sample comprised CD4+ T cells from PBMCs. CDR3 in amino acids: CASSVTGTGDEKLFF. DNA of the CDR3: TGTGCCAGCAGCGTAACGGGGACAGGGGATGAAAAACTGTTTTTT.